The T cell receptor (beta chain) under discussion was sequenced for a study of blood T cell repertoires in COVID-19. In the study overall: Collection of acute and convalescent COVID-19 samples took place in the United States, Italy and Spain. Sources were T cells, B-cell-depleted T cells, or PBMCs; the material itself was cDNA or gDNA.

Trimming stripped 6 bases from V and 0 bases from J, with 15 bases between. Germline CDR1 is MNHNY and CDR2 is SVGAGI (reference sequence). The CDR3 is 15 residues long. Original methodology: Reference gene primers were amplified, and this amplification served to estimate nucleated cell counts. Produced via immunoSEQ multiplex PCR; TCRdb's table is partial and in-frame only. V and J calls and clone size come straight from that table; D and trimming were deduced from the DNA. The profile shows about 86,000 clones, 75% to 90% of them singletons. The specimen was peripheral blood. The chain couples TRBV6-6 to TRBJ2-7; D ambiguous. The sequence derives from a woman older than 75 with active or convalescent COVID-19. The CDR3 DNA sequence: TGTGCCAGCAGGGCCCCCGGGTCCCCCTCCTACGAGCAGTACTTC. Translated, it gives CASRAPGSPSYEQYF.